Below, 31 T cell receptor beta chains from the same sample are listed, as sequenced in a study of human T cells and chemical hapten exposure (dated by TCRdb to about 2021). Reading the label with the study, this specimen's time point is: pre-sensitization, week 0. This sample's treatment or condition label indicates: therapeutic diphenylcyclopropenone sensitization with weekly scalp DPC. Library method: RACE. Data came from a NextSeq 500. The public sequencing data were trimmed at Q25 with fastp and processed into clonotypes with MiXCR by TCRdb, which kept only in-frame beta chains. Each record represents a unique CDR3 protein, reported with the most common genes and DNA among its rows. For this sample the table gives more than 250,000 distinct CDR3 sequences, of which 7.7% were detected only once. Approximately 1.2% of the sample rests with the top ten. The specimen was whole blood, collected in connection with sensitization to the hapten diphenylcyclopropenone (DPC). Receptors were obtained from a man between 18 and 29 years old with alopecia areata. Some clones in this sample may be carry-over from other donors' samples.

This chain joins TRBV7-2 and TRBJ2-3; 10 nucleotides agree with TRBD2. The J segment lost 3 bases and the V segment lost 2 bases, leaving 5 bases of the junction unmatched. The germline V gene has CDR1 SGHTA and CDR2 FQGNSA. This CDR3 is built from 16 residues. This CDR3 is CASSLIAGGGTDTQYF. For the CDR3, the DNA is TGTGCCAGCAGCTTAATAGCGGGAGGAGGGACAGATACGCAGTATTTT. Together with reference TRBV7-2 and TRBJ2-3, the CDR3 gives the full variable domain: GAGVSQSPSNKVTEKGKDVELRCDPISGHTALYWYRQSLGQGLEFLIYFQGNSAPDKSGLPSDRFSAERTGGSVSTLTIQRTQQEDSAVYLCASSLIAGGGTDTQYFGPGTRLTVL.

The V gene is TRBV7-6, the J gene TRBJ2-4; 7 bases agree with TRBD1. V shed 4 bases and J 6 bases; nucleotides not matched to a gene: 3. The CDR3 contains 13 residues. Per germline, CDR1 SGHVS and CDR2 FNYEAQ. CDR3 sequence reads: CASSSGGGNIQYF. Written as DNA, the CDR3 is TGTGCCAGCAGCTCAGGGGGTGGAAACATTCAGTACTTC.

This clonotype appeared a few times. This sequence joins TRBV7-9 and TRBJ1-2; tentative D call: TRBD1 (5 bases). CDR1 is SEHNR, CDR2 FQNEAQ, per germline (reference sequence). V was clipped by 5 bases and J by 6 bases, with 16 bases between them. This CDR3 has 14 amino acids. For the CDR3, the DNA is TGTGCCAGCAGCCCCGGCCCAGGGATGAATGGCTACACCTTC. Encoded protein: CASSPGPGMNGYTF.

This clonotype was observed many times. The V call is TRBV10-3, the J call TRBJ2-3; 7 positions agree with TRBD1. The CDR3 extends over 15 amino acids. Germline V gene sequence: CDR1 ENHRY, CDR2 SYGVKD. Trimming cost V 4 bases and J 1 base; bases outside gene matches: 5. CDR3 residues: CAISAQGTGTDTQYF. In DNA form, the CDR3 reads TGTGCCATCAGTGCACAGGGGACCGGCACAGATACGCAGTATTTT.

This clonotype was seen a handful of times. The chain has TRBV7-9 and TRBJ2-7, with 8 bases identical to TRBD1. J lost 6 bases, V lost 2 bases, and 9 bases had no gene match. This CDR3 is built from 15 residues. Per germline, CDR1 SEHNR and CDR2 FQNEAQ (reference sequence). The CDR3 sequence is CASSLMGLDRGEQYF. For the CDR3, the DNA is TGTGCCAGCAGCTTAATGGGACTTGACAGGGGCGAGCAGTACTTC.

This clonotype has a handful of counts. The V and J genes are TRBV13 and TRBJ1-5; 8 bases map to TRBD1. The length of the CDR3 is 20 residues. Trimming at V came to 0 bases and at J to 2 bases, leaving 15 bases not matched to a gene. Germline CDR1 reads PRHDT; CDR2 reads FYEKMQ (reference sequence). The CDR3 nucleotides are TGTGCCAGCAGCTTAGGAGTGCGTCCCGGGACAGGATGGGGCAATCAGCCCCAGCATTTT. This gives the protein CASSLGVRPGTGWGNQPQHF.

This clonotype was seen only a few times. V and J are TRBV6-1 and TRBJ1-5; 8 nucleotides match TRBD1. The CDR3 is made up of 13 amino acids. With 3 bases clipped from V and 9 bases from J, the junction kept 4 bases outside the gene matches. CDR1 and CDR2 (germline): MNHNS, SASEGT. DNA of the CDR3: TGTGCCAGCAGTGACTACGACAGGGGGCCCCAGCATTTT. This sequence encodes CASSDYDRGPQHF.

At least ten counts were recorded for this clonotype. The chain employs TRBV5-1 and TRBJ2-7; perhaps TRBD1 as D (5 bases). There are 14 residues in the CDR3. CDR1 is SGHRS and CDR2 is YFSETQ in the germline V gene. V shed 0 bases and J shed 2 bases, with 9 bases lying between them. In DNA, the CDR3 is TGCGCCAGCAGCTTGGATCAGGGCCCCTACGAGCAGTACTTC. This translates into CASSLDQGPYEQYF.

The chain couples TRBV28 to TRBJ2-1; D is unclear. Trimming stripped 6 bases from V and 8 bases from J, with 11 bases between. Germline CDR1 MDHEN, CDR2 SYDVKM. This CDR3 region has 12 residues. This CDR3 is CASSPIGDEQFF. CDR3 sequence (DNA): TGTGCCAGCAGCCCAATTGGGGATGAGCAGTTCTTC.

This clonotype was seen more than once but under ten times. The rearrangement joins TRBV6-5 to TRBJ1-3; D may be TRBD1 (6 bases). Germline V CDR1 and CDR2: MNHEY, SVGAGI. The CDR3 is made up of 15 amino acids. The V and J ends lost 6 bases and 3 bases respectively, with 15 bases between them. CDR3 in amino acids: CASRQRTAIGNTIYF. The CDR3 bases are TGTGCCAGCAGGCAAAGGACAGCGATTGGAAACACCATATATTTT.

This clonotype was observed at least ten times. The DNA of the CDR3 is TGTGCCAGCAGCCCGCCGGGGGGCCGGGATGAGACCCAGTACTTC. Amino acid sequence: CASSPPGGRDETQYF. The V and J genes are TRBV7-9 and TRBJ2-5, with D possibly TRBD2 on 7 matching bases. Germline lookup yields CDR1 SEHNR and CDR2 FQNEAQ (reference sequence). The ends were cut back, 5 bases at V and 5 bases at J, with 18 bases in the middle. The CDR3 contains 15 residues.

This clonotype has more than one count but fewer than ten. This chain connects TRBV4-1 to TRBJ1-1, with D unclear. The germline V gene has CDR1 MGHRA and CDR2 YSYEKL. Trimming took off 0 bases at V and 5 bases at J, with 7 bases between the two ends. The CDR3 has 13 residues. The CDR3 spells CASSQERRTEAFF. The CDR3 nucleotides are TGCGCCAGCAGCCAAGAACGTCGGACTGAAGCTTTCTTT.

This clonotype appeared a few times. This sequence joins TRBV6-5 and TRBJ2-5, with 7 bases lining up with TRBD1. V trimming: 2 bases; J trimming: 4 bases; junction bases outside the gene matches: 4. The CDR3 extends over 14 amino acids. CDR1 is MNHEY, CDR2 SVGAGI, per germline. The CDR3 DNA reads TGTGCCAGCAGTTACAGGGGGCGGTTAGAGACCCAGTACTTC. Translation gives CASSYRGRLETQYF.

The CDR3 DNA sequence: TGTGCCAGCAGCGTAGGGGGAGCCGGGGAGCTGTTTTTT. It yields the protein CASSVGGAGELFF. The rearrangement links TRBV11-3 to TRBJ2-2, with D possibly TRBD1 on 6 matching bases. This CDR3 comprises 13 residues. Germline loops: CDR1 SGHNT, CDR2 YENEEA. The V and J ends lost 5 bases and 6 bases respectively, with 10 bases between them.

This clonotype was picked up many times. The gene calls are TRBV29-1 and TRBJ1-2; D might be TRBD1 (6 bases). The length of the CDR3 is 13 residues. The germline CDR1 and CDR2 sequences are SQVTM and ANQGSEA. Deletions cut 4 bases from V and 9 bases from J, with 18 bases between. CDR3 sequence reads: CSVGRFGGTSYTF. As DNA, the CDR3 is TGCAGCGTTGGAAGATTCGGGGGCACGAGCTACACCTTC. The whole variable domain, filled in from reference TRBV29-1 and TRBJ1-2, reads SAVISQKPSRDICQRGTSLTIQCQVDSQVTMMFWYRQQPGQSLTLIATANQGSEATYESGFVIDKFPISRPNLTFSTLTVSNMSPEDSSIYLCSVGRFGGTSYTFGSGTRLTVV.

This clonotype was picked up many times. As DNA, the CDR3 is TGTGCCAGCAGCTTGAGAGACGTAAACACTGAAGCTTTCTTT. This codes for CASSLRDVNTEAFF. This chain connects TRBV11-2 to TRBJ1-1; unclear D gene. This CDR3 has 14 residues. Per the germline V gene, CDR1 is SGHAT and CDR2 is FQNNGV. Trimming cost V 3 bases and J 2 bases, with 10 bases left between them.

In its sample, this clonotype was seen many times. This chain uses TRBV6-5 with TRBJ1-5; D gene uncertain. V lost 6 bases, J lost 2 bases, and 11 bases lay in between. The germline gives CDR1 MNHEY, CDR2 SVGAGI. The CDR3 is 14 residues long. The CDR3 DNA reads TGTGCCAGCAGCTCGGACCCCCGCAATCAGCCCCAGCATTTT. Amino acid sequence: CASSSDPRNQPQHF.

The chain has TRBV2 and TRBJ1-1; D might be TRBD1 (5 bases). The CDR3 totals 14 residues. Per germline, CDR1 SNHLY and CDR2 FYNNEI. Trimming removed 8 bases from V and 0 bases from J, with 13 bases in between. CDR3 in amino acids: CASLSGRMNTEAFF. The DNA for the CDR3 is TGTGCCAGCCTATCGGGGCGGATGAACACTGAAGCTTTCTTT.

The rearrangement links TRBV28 to TRBJ1-3; unclear D gene. V was cut by 8 bases and J by 5 bases, with 19 bases left in between. The CDR3 loop spans 15 amino acids. Germline V gene lookup returns CDR1 MDHEN and CDR2 SYDVKM. The DNA for the CDR3 is TGTGCCAGCGGTCTCATGACCATGCGGCGAAACACCATATATTTT. Amino acid sequence: CASGLMTMRRNTIYF.

This clonotype was picked up many times. This chain joins TRBV27 and TRBJ2-2, with unresolved D. This CDR3 spans 14 amino acids. Trimming removed 3 bases from V and 0 bases from J, with 5 bases in between. Germline assignment: CDR1 MNHEY and CDR2 SMNVEV (reference sequence). In DNA form, the CDR3 reads TGTGCCAGCAGTTTTCTGTCGAACACCGGGGAGCTGTTTTTT. Translating gives CASSFLSNTGELFF.

This clonotype was counted only a few times. The genes are TRBV7-9 and TRBJ2-7; D not certain. The CDR3 runs 14 residues. CDR1 SEHNR and CDR2 FQNEAQ come from the germline V gene (reference sequence). V was trimmed by 3 bases and J by 6 bases, leaving 15 bases between them. This chain's CDR3 is CASSLPISLGEQYV. The DNA for the CDR3 is TGTGCCAGCAGCTTGCCAATTAGCTTGGGCGAGCAGTACGTC.

This chain uses TRBV11-2 with TRBJ1-5, with D unclear. This CDR3 has 15 amino acids. V was pared by 5 bases and J by 3 bases, with 14 bases between. Germline V lookup: CDR1 SGHAT, CDR2 FQNNGV. For the CDR3, the DNA is TGTGCCAGCAGCCCTCATCCCACAGACAATCAGCCCCAGCATTTT. Translated, it gives CASSPHPTDNQPQHF.

The chain is built from TRBV12-3 or TRBV12-4 and TRBJ1-5; D is perhaps TRBD1 (5 bases). V was pared by 2 bases and J by 2 bases, with 10 bases between. The CDR3 runs to 15 residues. The CDR3 sequence: CASSLRGTGNQPQHF. CDR3 sequence (DNA): TGTGCCAGCAGTTTAAGAGGGACCGGCAATCAGCCCCAGCATTTT.

Ten or more counts support this clonotype. V gene TRBV18 combines with J gene TRBJ1-6; the D gene is possibly TRBD1 (6 bases). The CDR3 extends over 15 amino acids. V gave up 3 bases and J gave up 5 bases, with 11 bases separating them. Germline CDR1 KGHSH, CDR2 LQKENI. CDR3 sequence: CASSPRDTNNSPLHF. The DNA of the CDR3 is TGTGCCAGCTCACCGCGGGACACCAATAATTCACCCCTCCACTTT.

This clonotype was found a few times. J is TRBJ2-7 and V is TRBV20-1; 10 bases line up with TRBD2. Germline CDR1 is DFQATT and CDR2 is SNEGSKA (reference sequence). The CDR3 has 17 residues. J lost 2 bases, V lost 0 bases, and 10 bases had no gene match. The CDR3 bases are TGCAGTGCTAGAGATAGTGGGAGCGGGGGGGCCACCTACGAGCAGTACGTC. Protein product: CSARDSGSGGATYEQYV.

This chain links TRBV27 with TRBJ2-7, with TRBD2 as a possible D gene (6 bases). V dropped 6 bases and J dropped 2 bases, with 14 bases sitting between them. The CDR3 has 14 residues. Per germline, CDR1 MNHEY and CDR2 SMNVEV (reference sequence). The CDR3 is CASRRLVNTYEQYF. CDR3 nucleotides: TGTGCCAGCAGAAGACTAGTCAATACCTACGAGCAGTACTTC.

In DNA form, the CDR3 reads TGTGCCATCAGCACAGGGTACAATTCACCCCTCCACTTT. Translated: CAISTGYNSPLHF. V gene TRBV10-3 combines with J gene TRBJ1-6, with D possibly being TRBD1 (6 bases). The CDR3 is made up of 13 amino acids. The germline V gene encodes CDR1 ENHRY and CDR2 SYGVKD. The germline V and J ends were trimmed by 6 bases and 7 bases, with 10 bases remaining between them.

The V gene is TRBV7-8, the J gene TRBJ1-5; D unresolved. CDR3 length: 17 amino acids. Trimming shortened V by 1 base and J by 5 bases, and 18 bases separated the two germline ends. CDR1 and CDR2 from the germline V gene are SGHVS and FQNEAQ. CDR3 sequence: CASSLDSGGPADQPQHF. In DNA form, the CDR3 reads TGTGCCAGCAGCTTAGATTCCGGCGGGCCCGCCGATCAGCCCCAGCATTTT. Looking up the rest from reference TRBV7-8 and TRBJ1-5 gives the full variable domain: GAGVSQSPRYKVAKRGQDVALRCDPISGHVSLFWYQQALGQGPEFLTYFQNEAQLDKSGLPSDRFFAERPEGSVSTLKIQRTQQEDSAVYLCASSLDSGGPADQPQHFGDGTRLSIL.

The chain is built from TRBV11-2 and TRBJ1-2; D call uncertain. The CDR3 runs to 16 residues. CDR1 and CDR2 (germline): SGHAT, FQNNGV. The ends were cut back, 5 bases at V and 5 bases at J, with 21 bases in the middle. In DNA, the CDR3 is TGTGCCAGCAGCAATATACCCTTTGAATATCTTTATGGCTACACCTTC. This sequence encodes CASSNIPFEYLYGYTF.

The table lists this clonotype with many counts. V gene TRBV7-9 combines with J gene TRBJ2-5, with 9 bases fitting TRBD2. Losses at the gene ends were 5 bases for V and 2 bases for J; bases not matched to a gene: 3. The CDR3 length is 14 residues. Germline CDR1 SEHNR, CDR2 FQNEAQ (reference sequence). The DNA for the CDR3 is TGTGCCAGCAGCCCTAGCGGGGCTCAAGAGACCCAGTACTTC. Its protein is CASSPSGAQETQYF. The variable domain in full, completed from reference TRBV7-9 and TRBJ2-5, reads DTGVSQNPRHKITKRGQNVTFRCDPISEHNRLYWYRQTLGQGPEFLTYFQNEAQLEKSRLLSDRFSAERPKGSFSTLEIQRTEQGDSAMYLCASSPSGAQETQYFGPGTRLLVL.

This clonotype was observed a few times. This chain links TRBV5-1 with TRBJ2-7; D may be TRBD1 (6 bases). Trimming removed 0 bases from V and 6 bases from J, with 16 bases in between. This CDR3 has 15 amino acids. From germline, CDR1 is SGHRS and CDR2 YFSETQ. The CDR3 is CASSLEGQGLTEQYF. Here the CDR3 DNA reads TGCGCCAGCAGCTTGGAGGGTCAGGGGCTCACCGAGCAGTACTTC. The entire variable domain, with the rest obtained from reference TRBV5-1 and TRBJ2-7, is as follows: KAGVTQTPRYLIKTRGQQVTLSCSPISGHRSVSWYQQTPGQGLQFLFEYFSETQRNKGNFPGRFSGRQFSNSRSEMNVSTLELGDSALYLCASSLEGQGLTEQYFGPGTRLTVT.